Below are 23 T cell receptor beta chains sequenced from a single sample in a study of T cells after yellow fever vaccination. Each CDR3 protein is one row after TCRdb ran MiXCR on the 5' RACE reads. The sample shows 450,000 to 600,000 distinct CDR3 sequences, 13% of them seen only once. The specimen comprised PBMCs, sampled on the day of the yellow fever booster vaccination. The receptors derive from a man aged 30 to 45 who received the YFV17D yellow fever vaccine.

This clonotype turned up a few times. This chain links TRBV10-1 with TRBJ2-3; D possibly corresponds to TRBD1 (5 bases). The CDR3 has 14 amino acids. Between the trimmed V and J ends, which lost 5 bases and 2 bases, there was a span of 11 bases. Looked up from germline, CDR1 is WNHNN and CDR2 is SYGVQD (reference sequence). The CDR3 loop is CASSPEGVTDTQYF. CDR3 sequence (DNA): TGCGCCAGCAGTCCCGAAGGGGTCACAGATACGCAGTATTTT.

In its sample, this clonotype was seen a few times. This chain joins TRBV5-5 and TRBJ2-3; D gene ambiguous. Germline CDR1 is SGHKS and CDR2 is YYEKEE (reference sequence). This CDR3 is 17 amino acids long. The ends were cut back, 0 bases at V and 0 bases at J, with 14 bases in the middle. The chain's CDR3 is CASSLAVGALSTDTQYF. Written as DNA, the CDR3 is TGTGCCAGCAGCTTGGCCGTGGGCGCCCTAAGCACAGATACGCAGTATTTT.

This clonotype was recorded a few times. The CDR3 loop is CASTADRAREKLFF. As DNA, the CDR3 is TGTGCCAGCACCGCGGACAGGGCCAGGGAAAAACTGTTTTTT. The J gene is TRBJ1-4, the V gene TRBV12-3 or TRBV12-4; 8 bases fit TRBD1. The junction had 9 bases not matched to a gene; V was cut back by 7 bases and J by 8 bases. The CDR3 totals 14 residues.

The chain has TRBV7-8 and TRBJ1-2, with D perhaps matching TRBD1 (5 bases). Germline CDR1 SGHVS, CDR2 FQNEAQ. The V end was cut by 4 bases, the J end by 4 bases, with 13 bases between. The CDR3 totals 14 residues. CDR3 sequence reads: CASSSVAGVYGYTF. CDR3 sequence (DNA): TGTGCCAGCAGCTCGGTTGCGGGGGTCTATGGCTACACCTTC.

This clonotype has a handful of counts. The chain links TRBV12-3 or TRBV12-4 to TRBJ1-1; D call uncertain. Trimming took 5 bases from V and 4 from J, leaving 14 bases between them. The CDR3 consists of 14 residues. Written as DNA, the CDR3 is TGTGCCAGCAGTCTCAACATTGACGGCACTGAAGCTTTCTTT. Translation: CASSLNIDGTEAFF.

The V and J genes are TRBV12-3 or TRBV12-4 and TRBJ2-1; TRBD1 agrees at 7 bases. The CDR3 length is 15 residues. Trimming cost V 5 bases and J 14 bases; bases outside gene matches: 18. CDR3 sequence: CASSPRNTRQGRKFF. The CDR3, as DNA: TGTGCCAGCAGTCCCCGGAATACTAGACAGGGAAGGAAGTTCTTC.

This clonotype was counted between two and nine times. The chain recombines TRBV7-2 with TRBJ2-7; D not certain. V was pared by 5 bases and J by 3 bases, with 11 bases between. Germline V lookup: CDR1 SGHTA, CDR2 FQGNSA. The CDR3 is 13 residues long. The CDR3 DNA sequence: TGTGCCAGCAGCACCGACAATCGCTACGAGCAGTACTTC. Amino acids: CASSTDNRYEQYF.

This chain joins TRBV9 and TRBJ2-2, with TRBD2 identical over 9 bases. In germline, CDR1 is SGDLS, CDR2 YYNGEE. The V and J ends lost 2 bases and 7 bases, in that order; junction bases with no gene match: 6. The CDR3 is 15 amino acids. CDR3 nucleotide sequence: TGTGCCAGCAGCGTGAGCGGGAGGTCGGACGGGGAGCTGTTTTTT. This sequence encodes CASSVSGRSDGELFF.

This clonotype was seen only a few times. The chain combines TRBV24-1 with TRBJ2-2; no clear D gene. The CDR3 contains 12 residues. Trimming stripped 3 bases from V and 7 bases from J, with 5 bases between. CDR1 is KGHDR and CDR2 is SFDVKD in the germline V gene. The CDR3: CATSDVHGELFF. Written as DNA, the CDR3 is TGTGCCACCAGTGATGTCCACGGGGAGCTGTTTTTT.

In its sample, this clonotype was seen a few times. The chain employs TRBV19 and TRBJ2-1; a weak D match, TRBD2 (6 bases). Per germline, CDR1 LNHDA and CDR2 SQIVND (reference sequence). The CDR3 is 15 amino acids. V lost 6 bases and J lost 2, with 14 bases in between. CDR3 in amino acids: CASSLAGTPYNEQFF. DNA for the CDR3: TGTGCCAGTAGCCTTGCGGGAACCCCCTACAATGAGCAGTTCTTC.

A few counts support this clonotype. DNA of the CDR3: TGTGCCAGCAGCTTAGCCCCGACGGGGGCGGGCAATGAGCAGTTCTTC. Its protein is CASSLAPTGAGNEQFF. The rearrangement uses TRBV7-2 and TRBJ2-1; possibly TRBD1 or TRBD2 for D (6 bases each). Germline assignment: CDR1 SGHTA and CDR2 FQGNSA. Deletions cut 0 bases from V and 6 bases from J, with 15 bases between. The CDR3 covers 16 residues.

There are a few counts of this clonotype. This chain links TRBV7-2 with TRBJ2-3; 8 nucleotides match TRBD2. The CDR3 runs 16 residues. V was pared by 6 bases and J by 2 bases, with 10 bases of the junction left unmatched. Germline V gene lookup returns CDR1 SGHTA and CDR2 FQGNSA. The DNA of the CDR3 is TGTGCCAGCAGTCTACTCAGCGGGAGTTTCACAGATACGCAGTATTTT. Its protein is CASSLLSGSFTDTQYF.

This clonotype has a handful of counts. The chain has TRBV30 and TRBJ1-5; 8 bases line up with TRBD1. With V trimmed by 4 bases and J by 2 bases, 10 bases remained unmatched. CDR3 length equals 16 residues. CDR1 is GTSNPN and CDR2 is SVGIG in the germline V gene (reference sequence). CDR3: CAWNSGAGGGNQPQHF. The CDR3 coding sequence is TGTGCCTGGAACTCCGGCGCAGGGGGCGGCAATCAGCCCCAGCATTTT.

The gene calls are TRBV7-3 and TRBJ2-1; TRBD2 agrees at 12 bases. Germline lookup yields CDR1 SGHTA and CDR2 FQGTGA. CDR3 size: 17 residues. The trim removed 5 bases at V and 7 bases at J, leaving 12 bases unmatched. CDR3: CASSLYLASGRGNEQFF. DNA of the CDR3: TGTGCCAGCAGCCTATACCTGGCTAGCGGGAGGGGTAATGAGCAGTTCTTC.

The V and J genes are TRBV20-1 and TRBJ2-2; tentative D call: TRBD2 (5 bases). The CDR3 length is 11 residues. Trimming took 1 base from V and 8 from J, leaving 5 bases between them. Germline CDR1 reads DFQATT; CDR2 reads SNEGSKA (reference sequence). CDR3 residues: CSARGRGELFF. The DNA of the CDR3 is TGCAGTGCTAGAGGGAGGGGGGAGCTGTTTTTT.

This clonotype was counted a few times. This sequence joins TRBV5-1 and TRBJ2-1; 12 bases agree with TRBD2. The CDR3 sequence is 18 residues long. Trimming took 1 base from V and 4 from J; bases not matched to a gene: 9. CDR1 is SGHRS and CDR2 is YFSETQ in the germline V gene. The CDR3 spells CASSLPTTGTSGYNEQFF. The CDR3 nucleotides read TGCGCCAGCAGCTTGCCAACAACCGGGACTAGCGGGTACAATGAGCAGTTCTTC. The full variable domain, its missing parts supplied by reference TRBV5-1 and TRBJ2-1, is KAGVTQTPRYLIKTRGQQVTLSCSPISGHRSVSWYQQTPGQGLQFLFEYFSETQRNKGNFPGRFSGRQFSNSRSEMNVSTLELGDSALYLCASSLPTTGTSGYNEQFFGPGTRLTVL.

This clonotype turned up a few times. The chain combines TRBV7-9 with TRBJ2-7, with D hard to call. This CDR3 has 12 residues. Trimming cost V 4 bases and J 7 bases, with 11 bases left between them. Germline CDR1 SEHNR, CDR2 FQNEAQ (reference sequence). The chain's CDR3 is CASSSDFWEQYF. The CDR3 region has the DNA TGTGCCAGCAGCTCGGATTTTTGGGAGCAGTACTTC.

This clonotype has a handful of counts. The CDR3 reads CSAREEGTDTQYF. The CDR3 region has the DNA TGCAGTGCTAGGGAGGAGGGGACAGATACGCAGTATTTT. This rearrangement joins TRBV20-1 to TRBJ2-3; TRBD2 might be the D (6 bases). In germline, CDR1 is DFQATT, CDR2 SNEGSKA (reference sequence). Trimming took off 3 bases at V and 3 bases at J, with 10 bases between the two ends. The CDR3 length is 13 residues.

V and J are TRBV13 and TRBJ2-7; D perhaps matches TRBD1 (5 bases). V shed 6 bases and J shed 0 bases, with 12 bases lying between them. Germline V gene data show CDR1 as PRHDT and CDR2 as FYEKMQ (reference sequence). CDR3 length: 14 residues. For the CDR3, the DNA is TGTGCCAGCAGAGGAAGGGGTGACTCCTACGAGCAGTACTTC. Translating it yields CASRGRGDSYEQYF.

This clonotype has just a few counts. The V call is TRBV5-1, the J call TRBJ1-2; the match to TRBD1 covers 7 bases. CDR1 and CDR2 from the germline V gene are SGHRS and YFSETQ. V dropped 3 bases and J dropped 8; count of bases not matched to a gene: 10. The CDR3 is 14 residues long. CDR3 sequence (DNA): TGCGCCAGCAGCTCCGGGGACAGATCAAGAGGCTACACCTTC. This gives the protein CASSSGDRSRGYTF.

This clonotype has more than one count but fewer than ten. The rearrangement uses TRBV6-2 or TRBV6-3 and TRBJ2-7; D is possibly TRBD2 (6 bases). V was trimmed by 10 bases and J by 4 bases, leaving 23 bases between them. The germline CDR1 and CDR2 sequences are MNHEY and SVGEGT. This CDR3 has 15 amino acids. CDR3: CATANGSPRSYEQYF. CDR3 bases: TGTGCCACCGCAAACGGGAGCCCTCGGTCATACGAGCAGTACTTC.

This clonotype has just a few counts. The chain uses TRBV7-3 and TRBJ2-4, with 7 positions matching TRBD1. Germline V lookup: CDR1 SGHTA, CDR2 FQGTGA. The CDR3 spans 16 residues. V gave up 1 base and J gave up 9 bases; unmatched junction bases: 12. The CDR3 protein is CASSLNRGGPGAIQYF. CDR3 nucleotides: TGTGCCAGCAGCTTAAACAGGGGCGGTCCAGGGGCCATTCAGTACTTC.

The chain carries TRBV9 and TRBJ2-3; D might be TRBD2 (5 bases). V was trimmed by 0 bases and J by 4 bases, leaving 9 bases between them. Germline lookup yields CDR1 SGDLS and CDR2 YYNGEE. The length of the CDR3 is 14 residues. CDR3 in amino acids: CASSVGGFADTQYF. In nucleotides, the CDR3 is TGTGCCAGCAGCGTAGGCGGGTTCGCAGATACGCAGTATTTT.